A selection of T cell receptor beta chains follows, all from one sample in a study of cytomegalovirus exposure and HLA in healthy donors. The assay was immunoSEQ multiplex PCR, and TCRdb's table has in-frame clones only and misses some. The sample records some 140,000 clones, nearly 80% being singletons. The sequenced sample consisted of PBMCs. The receptors come from a man under 40 in good health and CMV-seropositive. CDR3s include the opening cysteine and the closing phenylalanine or tryptophan. A D gene is named only where the DNA matches it firmly. Size is omitted from some rows. Given values are once, few, many or a class for expanded clones.

TRBJ2-4 | few | TRBV6-1 | . | CASSATGIAKNIQYF | TGTGCCAGCAGTGCCACGGGGATAGCCAAAAACATTCAGTACTTC
TRBJ1-1 | . | TRBV6-5 | . | CASSYSVQVNTEAFF | TGTGCCAGCAGTTACTCGGTACAGGTGAACACTGAAGCTTTCTTT
TRBJ1-1 | . | TRBV27 | TRBD1 | CASRRDRGLNTEAFF | TGTGCCAGCAGGAGAGACAGGGGTCTGAACACTGAAGCTTTCTTT
TRBJ1-1 | . | TRBV21-1 | . | CASSLGHRGRETEAFF | TGTGCCAGCAGTCTAGGTCACAGGGGGCGGGAAACTGAAGCTTTCTTT
TRBJ1-5 | . | TRBV5-6 | . | CASSLARGHSNQPQHF | TGTGCCAGCAGCTTGGCCAGGGGTCACAGCAATCAGCCCCAGCATTTT
TRBJ2-7 | . | TRBV6-5 | TRBD1 | CASSYSTGKKAYEQYF | TGTGCCAGCAGTTACTCGACAGGGAAGAAGGCCTACGAGCAGTACTTC
TRBJ1-5 | . | TRBV7-8 | TRBD1 | CASSPTGTGHSEPQHF | TGTGCCAGCAGCCCTACCGGGACAGGGCATTCAGAGCCCCAGCATTTT
TRBJ2-7 | . | TRBV6-5 | TRBD2 | CASSYSEAGVSYEQYF | TGTGCCAGCAGTTACTCCGAGGCGGGAGTTTCCTACGAGCAGTACTTC
TRBJ2-3 | . | TRBV28 | TRBD1 | CASSFSQGAGDTQYF | TGTGCCAGCAGTTTTTCTCAGGGGGCTGGAGATACGCAGTATTTT
TRBJ2-7 | once | TRBV5-6 | . | CASSLGRAGTYEQYF | TGTGCCAGCAGCTTGGGGCGTGCGGGGACCTACGAGCAGTACTTC
TRBJ2-5 | . | TRBV9 | TRBD1 | CASSVGAGGKETQYF | TGTGCCAGCAGCGTAGGAGCAGGGGGCAAAGAGACCCAGTACTTC
TRBJ2-3 | . | TRBV28 | . | CASSKVAETTDTQYF | TGTGCCAGCAGTAAAGTAGCGGAAACCACAGATACGCAGTATTTT
TRBJ2-7 | . | TRBV2 | TRBD1 | CASEGTGSYEQYF | TGTGCCAGCGAAGGGACAGGTTCCTACGAGCAGTACTTC
TRBJ2-7 | once | TRBV15 | . | CATSRTGLTGQYF | TGTGCCACCAGCAGAACAGGACTAACAGGGCAGTACTTC
TRBJ2-1 | . | TRBV11-2 | . | CASSFQGGADNEQFF | TGTGCCAGCAGCTTCCAAGGCGGGGCAGACAATGAGCAGTTCTTC
TRBJ2-1 | . | TRBV28 | TRBD2 | CASSRTSGSSSYNEQFF | TGTGCCAGCAGTCGGACTAGCGGGAGTAGCTCCTACAATGAGCAGTTCTTC
TRBJ1-1 | once | TRBV27 | . | CASSLKVPGYYTEAFF | TGTGCCAGCAGTTTAAAGGTTCCGGGATATTACACTGAAGCTTTCTTT
TRBJ2-5 | . | TRBV6-6 | . | CASSRGVETQYF | TGTGCCAGTTCGCGTGGAGTGGAGACCCAGTACTTC
TRBJ2-5 | . | TRBV10-3 | TRBD1 | CAIGVGTGEETQYF | TGTGCCATCGGCGTCGGAACAGGGGAAGAGACCCAGTACTTC
TRBJ2-7 | . | TRBV5-4 | TRBD2 | CASSLGTSGTYEQYF | TGTGCCAGCAGCTTAGGGACTAGCGGGACCTACGAGCAGTACTTC
TRBJ2-3 | . | TRBV11-2 | TRBD2 | CASSLDRRTLADTDTQYF | TGTGCCAGCAGCTTAGATCGCCGCACTCTAGCGGACACAGATACGCAGTATTTT
TRBJ1-1 | . | TRBV29-1 | . | CSVRWQGGGLTEAFF | TGCAGCGTTAGGTGGCAGGGAGGGGGTCTAACCGAAGCTTTCTTT
TRBJ2-7 | . | TRBV9 | TRBD2 | CASSPGGLAGNEQYF | TGTGCCAGCAGCCCTGGGGGCCTAGCGGGGAACGAGCAGTACTTC
TRBJ2-2 | once | TRBV10-2 | . | CASSDWTNGELFF | TGCGCCAGCAGTGATTGGACAAACGGGGAGCTGTTTTTT
TRBJ2-7 | . | TRBV10-3 | . | CAISGDNAYEQYF | TGTGCCATCAGTGGGGACAACGCCTACGAGCAGTACTTC
TRBJ1-3 | . | TRBV7-9 | . | CASNLAGGNTIYF | TGTGCCAGCAACCTCGCCGGGGGAAACACCATATATTTT
TRBJ2-6 | . | TRBV7-9 | TRBD1 | CSSSPPQGFSGANVLTF | TGTTCCAGCAGCCCACCACAGGGGTTCTCTGGGGCCAACGTCCTGACTTTC
TRBJ1-5 | few | TRBV28 | TRBD1 | CASSLGGTGYNQPQHF | TGTGCCAGCAGTTTAGGGGGGACAGGGTACAATCAGCCCCAGCATTTT
TRBJ2-7 | . | TRBV27 | TRBD1 | CASSLGDRGPYEQYF | TGTGCCAGCAGTTTAGGGGACAGGGGCCCCTACGAGCAGTACTTC
TRBJ1-4 | . | TRBV5-4 | . | CASSLEGLSEKLFF | TGTGCCAGCAGCTTGGAGGGGCTCTCTGAAAAACTGTTTTTT
TRBJ2-6 | few | TRBV11-3 | . | CASSLSGTGANVLTF | TGTGCCAGCAGCTTATCAGGGACTGGGGCCAACGTCCTGACTTTC
TRBJ2-1 | . | TRBV5-1 | . | CASSLTSWSYNEQFF | TGCGCCAGCAGCTTGACTAGCTGGTCCTACAATGAGCAGTTCTTC
TRBJ1-1 | . | TRBV7-6 | . | CASSLAPGVDEAFF | TGTGCCAGCAGCTTAGCCCCAGGGGTGGATGAAGCTTTCTTT
TRBJ2-3 | . | TRBV27 | TRBD2 | CASSSAGTSGSTQYF | TGTGCCAGCAGTTCGGCCGGGACTAGCGGGAGTACGCAGTATTTT
TRBJ2-1 | . | TRBV6-5 | . | CASSPNSNEQFF | TGTGCCAGCAGTCCTAATTCTAATGAGCAGTTCTTC
TRBJ2-2 | . | TRBV5-1 | TRBD1 | CASSSRDSRTGELFF | TGCGCCAGCAGCTCCCGGGACAGTCGTACGGGGGAGCTGTTTTTT
TRBJ1-5 | . | TRBV5-1 | . | CASSLSLGAKPQHF | TGCGCCAGCAGCTTGAGTTTAGGGGCAAAGCCCCAGCATTTT
TRBJ2-7 | . | TRBV6-1 | . | CASSEERDPGEQYF | TGTGCCAGCAGTGAAGAGAGAGATCCGGGTGAGCAGTACTTC
TRBJ1-2 | . | TRBV6-1 | TRBD1 | CASVLWTGGDYGYTF | TGTGCCAGCGTTCTCTGGACAGGGGGCGACTATGGCTACACCTTC
TRBJ2-3 | . | TRBV6-5 | TRBD1 | CASSGTEGRDTQYF | TGTGCCAGCTCCGGGACAGAAGGCAGAGATACGCAGTATTTT
TRBJ2-1 | . | TRBV6-1 | . | CASRESGSYNEQFF | TGTGCCAGCAGGGAGTCCGGTTCCTACAATGAGCAGTTCTTC
TRBJ2-2 | . | TRBV7-8 | TRBD1 | CASSETGPGELFF | TGTGCCAGCAGCGAGACAGGGCCCGGGGAGCTGTTTTTT
TRBJ1-5 | . | TRBV9 | . | CASSLGPGNQPQHF | TGTGCCAGCAGCTTAGGCCCGGGAAATCAGCCCCAGCATTTT
TRBJ2-1 | . | TRBV10-1 | TRBD1 | CASSPDRNYNEQFF | TGCGCCAGCAGCCCGGACAGGAACTACAATGAGCAGTTCTTC
TRBJ2-7 | . | TRBV18 | TRBD1 | CASSRGGTGSEQYF | TGTGCCAGCTCACGTGGGGGGACAGGGAGCGAGCAGTACTTC
TRBJ1-3 | . | TRBV5-5 | TRBD1 | CASSLIPTQGDTIYF | TGTGCCAGCAGCTTGATTCCGACCCAGGGGGACACCATATATTTT
TRBJ2-7 | . | TRBV10-1 | TRBD1 | CASSESTGGNYEQYF | TGCGCCAGCAGTGAGTCGACAGGGGGGAACTACGAGCAGTACTTC
TRBJ1-3 | few | TRBV4-1 | . | CASRHRDSSGNTIYF | TGCGCCAGCCGGCACAGAGACAGCTCTGGAAACACCATATATTTT
TRBJ2-7 | . | TRBV6-6 | TRBD2 | CASSWIAGSLHEQYF | TGTGCCAGCAGTTGGATAGCGGGTTCCCTCCACGAGCAGTACTTC
TRBJ1-2 | . | TRBV19 | TRBD1 | CASSISQGAGGYPF | TGTGCCAGTAGTATCTCTCAGGGGGCAGGTGGCTACCCCTTC
TRBJ2-7 | . | TRBV28 | . | CASSYSYSYEQYF | TGTGCCAGCAGCTACAGTTACTCCTACGAGCAGTACTTC
TRBJ2-7 | . | TRBV7-9 | TRBD2 | CASSLAGLAGVGSYEQYF | TGTGCCAGCAGCTTAGCCGGACTAGCGGGAGTTGGGTCCTACGAGCAGTACTTC
TRBJ2-2 | few | TRBV19 | . | CASSMGQTNTGELFF | TGTGCCAGTAGTATGGGACAAACGAACACCGGGGAGCTGTTTTTT
TRBJ1-5 | . | TRBV10-3 | . | CAISESGGSDQPQHF | TGTGCCATCAGTGAGTCTGGCGGGTCCGATCAGCCCCAGCATTTT
TRBJ1-1 | . | TRBV2 | TRBD1 | CASRKETGVSTEAFF | TGTGCCAGCAGGAAAGAGACAGGGGTTTCCACTGAAGCTTTCTTT
TRBJ1-1 | few | TRBV10-3 | . | CAISQGISLDTEAFF | TGTGCCATCAGCCAGGGGATATCTTTGGACACTGAAGCTTTCTTT
TRBJ2-7 | . | TRBV28 | TRBD2 | CASSEAGGRSYEQYF | TGTGCCAGCAGTGAAGCGGGAGGCCGCTCCTACGAGCAGTACTTC